Listed below are T cell receptor beta chains from one sample, sequenced in a study of post-analysis software for immune sequencing data. One entry per CDR3 protein results from TCRdb running MiXCR on the PCR reads. In the table there are about 200,000 distinct CDR3 sequences, 25% to 35% of which are singletons. The sequencing input was blood. These receptors all stem from a girl under 18 with multiple sclerosis. Both conserved end residues are part of each CDR3. A D gene is named only where the DNA matches it firmly. Some rows mark clone size as missing; the rest say once, few, many or name a class of expanded clone.

>.|TRBV28|TRBJ2-7|.
TGTGCCAGCAGGTTAGGGGTTACTGGCTACGAGCAGTACTTC
CASRLGVTGYEQYF
>.|TRBV30|TRBJ2-5|.
TGTGCCTGGAGTGTTGGAGGGGGGCAAGAGACCCAGTACTTC
CAWSVGGGQETQYF
>.|TRBV5-1|TRBJ2-4|few
TGCGCCAGCAGCACGGGCGGACAGTTAGCCAAAAACATTCAGTACTTC
CASSTGGQLAKNIQYF
>.|TRBV25-1|TRBJ2-3|.
TGTGCCAGCACGTCCCCGACGCCGGATACGCAGTATTTT
CASTSPTPDTQYF
>TRBD2|TRBV20-1|TRBJ2-3|many
TGCAGTGCTAACCAACTAGCGGTGACAGATACGCAGTATTTT
CSANQLAVTDTQYF
>.|TRBV30|TRBJ1-2|many
TGTGCCTGGAGGTACCCGGCGCTTAACTATGGCTACACCTTC
CAWRYPALNYGYTF
>.|TRBV5-4|TRBJ2-3|many
TGTGCCAGCAAAGCCAGCGTCAATAGAAATACGCAGTATTTT
CASKASVNRNTQYF
>TRBD1|TRBV6-5|TRBJ2-2|.
TGTGCCAGCAGTTGGACAGGGGGCGAGGGCGGGGAGCTGTTTTTT
CASSWTGGEGGELFF
>.|TRBV7-9|TRBJ2-5|many
TGTGCCTCTAGCGAGGGGGACGCGAGGGAGACCCAGTACTTC
CASSEGDARETQYF
>.|TRBV7-9|TRBJ1-4|few
TGTGCCAGCAGCCGATACATAACAGGGATTGGTGAAAAACTGTTTTTT
CASSRYITGIGEKLFF
>TRBD1|TRBV4-1|TRBJ1-2|many
TGCGCCAGCAGCCCCACCCTCCTGGACAGGGGCTATGGCTACACCTTC
CASSPTLLDRGYGYTF
>.|TRBV6-2/TRBV6-3|TRBJ2-5|.
TGTGCCACTGAAACAGGGAACCGAGAGACCCAGTACTTC
CATETGNRETQYF
>TRBD1|TRBV28|TRBJ1-4|.
TGTGCCAGCAGTTTGGACAGGGTTAATGAAAAACTGTTTTTT
CASSLDRVNEKLFF
>.|TRBV6-2/TRBV6-3|TRBJ2-2|few
TGTGCCAGCAGCGAAGGACGGAACACCGGGGAGCTGTTTTTT
CASSEGRNTGELFF
>.|TRBV5-1|TRBJ1-1|many
TGCGCCAGCAGCGGGGACGGAACTGAAGCTTTCTTT
CASSGDGTEAFF
>.|TRBV27|TRBJ1-1|.
TGTGCCAGCAATTTGAGAGGTCGTCCTACCCCTGAAGCTTTCTTT
CASNLRGRPTPEAFF
>.|TRBV27|TRBJ2-5|many
TGTGCCAGCAGTTTGAAACCTAGGGTACAAGAGACCCAGTACTTC
CASSLKPRVQETQYF
>.|TRBV5-1|TRBJ2-1|many
TGCGCCAGCAGCGGGGGATCGGATTCCTACAATGAGCAGTTCTTC
CASSGGSDSYNEQFF
>TRBD2|TRBV11-2|TRBJ2-4|.
TGTGCCAGCAGCACCGGGACTAGCGGGATACCTGGAGAGCAGTACTTC
CASSTGTSGIPGEQYF
>.|TRBV12-3/TRBV12-4|TRBJ1-2|.
TGTGCCAGCAGTTTAAGAGGGGGGGAGGGAGGCTATGGCCACACCTTC
CASSLRGGEGGYGHTF
>TRBD1|TRBV12-3/TRBV12-4|TRBJ2-1|many
TGTGCCAGCAGTGCACCGGGACAGGGCGAGGATGAGCAGTTCTTC
CASSAPGQGEDEQFF
>.|TRBV5-5|TRBJ1-5|few
TGTGCCAGCAGCTTTGGCGGGATATCCGATCAGCCCCAGCATTTT
CASSFGGISDQPQHF
>.|TRBV5-1|TRBJ2-2|few
TGCGCCAGCAGTCTTGCGCGGACGCTCACCGGGGAGCTGTTTTTT
CASSLARTLTGELFF
>.|TRBV7-8|TRBJ2-1|many
TGTGCCAGCAGCTTAGCGCAGGTCTCAGGCAATGAGCAGTTCTTC
CASSLAQVSGNEQFF
>.|TRBV30|TRBJ1-6|.
TGTGCCTGGAGTGCACGTTGGGGGGCTAGTTCACCCCTCCACTTT
CAWSARWGASSPLHF
>.|TRBV6-2/TRBV6-3|TRBJ1-2|many
TGTGCCAGCAGTTACTCCGGGTATGGCTACACCTTC
CASSYSGYGYTF
>TRBD1|TRBV6-1|TRBJ1-1|.
TGTGCCAGCAGCGGGGGGACAGGGAAATGGGGGACTGAAGCTTTCTTT
CASSGGTGKWGTEAFF
>TRBD2|TRBV24-1|TRBJ2-1|.
TGTGCCACCAGTGATCTAGCGGGAGGGCAGCGTCGTGAGCAGTTCTTC
CATSDLAGGQRREQFF
>.|TRBV29-1|TRBJ1-5|many
TGCAGCGTTGCATTAGGGCAGGGTCGTCCCCAGCATTTT
CSVALGQGRPQHF
>TRBD1|TRBV12-3/TRBV12-4|TRBJ1-5|.
TGTGCCAGTCAAGGGACAGGGGGCAATCAGCCCCAGCATTTT
CASQGTGGNQPQHF
>TRBD2|TRBV5-1|TRBJ2-1|many
TGCGCCAGCAGCTTGGAGGGCGGGGGATACAATGAGCAGTTCTTC
CASSLEGGGYNEQFF
>TRBD2|TRBV20-1|TRBJ2-5|many
TGCAGTGCTAGGCGACTAGCGGGGGGGCAAGGTCCCGCGGAGACCCAGTACTTC
CSARRLAGGQGPAETQYF
>TRBD2|TRBV20-1|TRBJ2-1|few
TGCAGTCCATGGGTGGTAGCGGGGCCCTCGAGCTCCTACAATGAGCAGTTCTTC
CSPWVVAGPSSSYNEQFF